The 10 T cell receptor beta chains below come from one sample, sequenced in a study of regulatory T cells in long-lasting Graves disease. Time point described: newly diagnosed GD, antithyroid drugs for less than 3 months. PBMC RNA served as the TCR library source. Investigators prepared the TCR beta libraries by applying iRepertoire HTBI primers and Arm-PCR of CDR3 regions. TCRdb independently ran MiXCR on the multiplex PCR reads; one entry per CDR3 protein. The table records 550,000 to 600,000 distinct CDR3 sequences, roughly a sixth of them present only once. These data were also reused for a study on T cells in Graves' hyperthyroidism and ophthalmopathy.

The source material was peripheral blood mononuclear cells (PBMCs), sampled at new diagnosis, from a patient treated with antithyroid drugs. These receptors originate from a man aged 18 to 30 with Graves disease.

This clonotype was counted at least ten times. V is TRBV9 and J is TRBJ2-3, with D perhaps being TRBD1 or TRBD2 (5 bases each). Trimming took off 3 bases at V and 9 bases at J, with 20 bases between the two ends. The CDR3 is 15 residues long. Germline-derived CDR1 and CDR2 are SGDLS and YYNGEE. CDR3 sequence: CASSAREGLTGTQYF. The CDR3, as DNA: TGTGCCAGCAGCGCCAGGGAAGGTTTGACGGGGACGCAGTATTTT. Based on the CDR3 plus reference TRBV9 and TRBJ2-3, the full variable domain is DSGVTQTPKHLITATGQRVTLRCSPRSGDLSVYWYQQSLDQGLQFLIQYYNGEERAKGNILERFSAQQFPDLHSELNLSSLELGDSALYFCASSAREGLTGTQYFGPGTRLTVL.

To note about this clonotype: At one of its ends the junction is not consistent with the germline gene, which may arise from a read error. The V and J genes are TRBV5-1 and TRBJ2-3, with TRBD2 identical over 11 bases. CDR1 SGHRS and CDR2 YFSETQ come from the germline V gene. The CDR3 loop spans 15 amino acids. DNA of the CDR3: TGCGCCAGCAGCGCGAAACTAGCGGGAGAAGATATGCAGTATTTT. Translation gives CASSAKLAGEDMQYF.

This clonotype was detected many times. The CDR3 nucleotides are TGTGCCAGCAGCGGGGACGGAGTTGAAGCTTTCTTT. Protein sequence: CASSGDGVEAFF. The chain joins TRBV2 to TRBJ1-1; possibly TRBD1 for D (5 bases). Trimming took off 6 bases at V and 7 bases at J, with 12 bases between the two ends. This CDR3 is built from 12 residues. CDR1 is SNHLY and CDR2 is FYNNEI in the germline V gene.

At least ten counts were recorded for this clonotype. CDR3 protein: CASSLEQGGSWTEAFF. For the CDR3, the DNA is TGTGCCAGCAGTTTGGAACAGGGTGGGTCATGGACTGAAGCTTTCTTT. The chain couples TRBV28 to TRBJ1-1; D is perhaps TRBD1 (6 bases). Between the trimmed V and J ends, which lost 3 bases and 5 bases, there was a span of 19 bases. The CDR3 consists of 16 residues. The V gene's germline CDR1 is MDHEN and CDR2 SYDVKM.

This clonotype has at least ten counts. V is TRBV6-2 or TRBV6-3 and J is TRBJ1-1, with D perhaps matching TRBD1 (5 bases). The CDR3 consists of 15 residues. Between the trimmed V and J ends, which lost 5 bases and 1 base, there was a span of 14 bases. From germline, CDR1 is MNHEY and CDR2 SVGEGT. DNA of the CDR3: TGTGCCAGCAGTATCGAGCGGGGACGGAACACTGAAGCTTTCTTT. Translated, it gives CASSIERGRNTEAFF.

This clonotype was picked up a small number of times. The chain is built from TRBV27 and TRBJ2-1; 10 nucleotides line up with TRBD2. Germline-derived CDR1 and CDR2 are MNHEY and SMNVEV (reference sequence). The trim removed 0 bases at V and 7 bases at J, leaving 6 bases unmatched. The CDR3 runs 16 residues. CDR3 sequence (DNA): TGTGCCAGCAGTTTATCCCCCGGGACTAGCGATAATGAGCAGTTCTTC. This translates into CASSLSPGTSDNEQFF.

This clonotype came up many times. The V gene is TRBV12-3 or TRBV12-4, the J gene TRBJ2-1, with TRBD2 matching 11 bases. This CDR3 has 17 amino acids. V lost 5 bases, J lost 10 bases, and 16 bases stayed unmatched. This chain's CDR3 is CASSPTLGTSGSQEQFF. CDR3 in DNA: TGTGCCAGCAGTCCGACTCTCGGGACTAGCGGTTCTCAGGAGCAGTTCTTC.

The chain links TRBV15 to TRBJ2-2; D not resolved. V gave up 8 bases and J gave up 4 bases, with 8 bases separating them. This CDR3 has 12 residues. Germline V CDR1 and CDR2: LNHNV, YYDKDF (reference sequence). CDR3 sequence: CATQFGTGELFF. CDR3 DNA: TGTGCCACCCAGTTTGGCACCGGGGAGCTGTTTTTT.

This clonotype was recorded many times. The rearrangement uses TRBV10-3 and TRBJ2-1, with D tentatively TRBD1 (5 bases). Germline values: CDR1 ENHRY, CDR2 SYGVKD. V lost 5 bases and J lost 5, with 22 bases in between. The CDR3 runs 17 residues. In DNA form, the CDR3 reads TGTGCCATCAGTTCCCCGGCTAGGGGCCCAGGACACAATGAGCAGTTCTTC. Protein product: CAISSPARGPGHNEQFF.

This clonotype has just a few counts. A read error is possible here, since a much larger clone lies one base away. The CDR3 spells CASSQPGGSNRPQHF. The CDR3 nucleotides read TGTGCCAGCAGCCAGCCGGGGGGTAGCAATCGGCCCCAGCATTTT. V usage is TRBV12-3 or TRBV12-4 and J usage is TRBJ1-5, with D perhaps matching TRBD1 (5 bases). This CDR3 has 15 amino acids.